One sample yielded the 6 T cell receptor beta chains listed below, sequenced in a study of blood T cell repertoires in COVID-19. Repertoires were generated with immunoSEQ multiplex PCR, while TCRdb's copy carries only in-frame clones and drops some. The sample holds 84,000 or so clones, around 82% seen once. Sequenced material: peripheral blood. The receptors shown here come from an elderly man with active or convalescent COVID-19.

The chain joins TRBV3-1 (or the pseudogene TRBV3-2) to TRBJ2-1; a weak D match, TRBD2 (6 bases). This CDR3 spans 13 amino acids. V lost 0 bases and J 14 bases, leaving 14 bases between the germline ends. The V gene's germline CDR1 is LGHDT and CDR2 YNNKEL (reference sequence). CDR3 nucleotide sequence: TGTGCCAGCAGCCAAGACCGGGGGAATCGCGAGTTCTTC. Encoded protein: CASSQDRGNREFF.

This chain uses TRBV5-6 with TRBJ2-5, with 12 bases fitting TRBD2. Losses at the gene ends were 0 bases for V and 7 bases for J; bases not matched to a gene: 4. The length of the CDR3 is 15 residues. Per germline, CDR1 SGHDT and CDR2 YYEEEE. CDR3 loop: CASSLASLAGGTQYF. The CDR3 nucleotides read TGTGCCAGCAGCTTGGCCTCACTAGCGGGGGGGACCCAGTACTTC.

The CDR3, as DNA: TGCGCCAGCAGCTTTGGTAGCGGCACCTACGAGCAGTACTTC. Protein product: CASSFGSGTYEQYF. The chain couples TRBV5-1 to TRBJ2-7; a weak D match, TRBD2 (6 bases). The V end lost 2 bases, the J end lost 2 bases, and 11 bases lay between the germline ends. This CDR3 spans 14 amino acids. Germline V gene lookup returns CDR1 SGHRS and CDR2 YFSETQ. Full variable domain (missing parts from reference TRBV5-1 and TRBJ2-7): KAGVTQTPRYLIKTRGQQVTLSCSPISGHRSVSWYQQTPGQGLQFLFEYFSETQRNKGNFPGRFSGRQFSNSRSEMNVSTLELGDSALYLCASSFGSGTYEQYFGPGTRLTVT.

The chain carries TRBV20-1 and TRBJ1-1; the D is unclear. The V and J ends lost 3 bases and 2 bases respectively, with 10 bases between them. Germline V gives CDR1 DFQATT, CDR2 SNEGSKA (reference sequence). The CDR3 has 13 residues. CDR3 in amino acids: CSASPDTNTEAFF. The CDR3 DNA follows: TGCAGTGCTAGTCCCGACACTAACACTGAAGCTTTCTTT.

In this sample, this clone turned up once. The chain employs TRBV9 and TRBJ2-3; 10 bases are shared with TRBD2. CDR1 is SGDLS, CDR2 YYNGEE, per germline. The CDR3 has 17 residues. The junction had 9 bases not matched to a gene; V was cut back by 3 bases and J by 2 bases. CDR3 sequence (DNA): TGTGCCAGCAGCGCTTCCTCTAGCGGGAGATTCACAGATACGCAGTATTTT. It encodes CASSASSSGRFTDTQYF.

As concerns this clone: At one boundary the junction diverges from the germline segment, which might be a read error. The rearrangement links TRBV12-3 or TRBV12-4 to TRBJ2-7; no definite D call. This CDR3 has 12 residues. CDR3 sequence reads: CAGSFGPYEQYF. CDR3 nucleotides: TGTGCCGGCAGTTTTGGCCCCTACGAGCAGTACTTC.